This is a list of T cell receptor beta chains from one sample in a study of T-cell reconstitution after alpha-beta-depleted transplantation in children. Via MiXCR, TCRdb re-called the PCR reads, giving one row per CDR3 protein. The data hold about 580,000 distinct CDR3 sequences, with 23% observed a single time. Sequenced material: PBMCs, mostly from graft donor cells, taken 360 days after TCRalphabeta/CD19-depleted stem cell transplant. All receptors derive from a boy under two years old who had a stem cell transplant for acute myeloid leukemia, so the T cells may come from the graft donor. The CDR3 runs from the conserved cysteine through the conserved F or W. Fields, in order: clone size, J gene, V gene, D gene, CDR3 protein, CDR3 DNA. A D gene is named only where the DNA matches it firmly. Clone size, where shown, is once, few, many, or a class for clones that have expanded.

>NA|TRBJ2-5|TRBV29-1|TRBD2
CSVGLAGRSETQYF
TGCAGCGTTGGGCTAGCGGGGCGAAGCGAGACCCAGTACTTC
>few|TRBJ1-1|TRBV20-1|NA
CSARLTGNTEAFF
TGCAGTGCTAGGCTGACAGGGAACACTGAAGCTTTCTTT
>NA|TRBJ2-5|TRBV20-1|TRBD1
CSARDPAGGEETQYF
TGCAGTGCTAGAGATCCCGCAGGGGGAGAAGAGACCCAGTACTTC
>NA|TRBJ1-1|TRBV6-5|NA
CASSYGTPRDLNTEAFF
TGTGCCAGCAGTTACGGGACACCTAGGGACTTGAACACTGAAGCTTTCTTT
>many|TRBJ2-2|TRBV12-3/TRBV12-4|NA
CASSELETGELFF
TGTGCCAGCAGCGAATTGGAGACCGGGGAGCTGTTTTTT
>NA|TRBJ2-5|TRBV15|TRBD2
CATSRDRGLAGEETQYF
TGTGCCACCAGCAGAGATAGGGGACTAGCGGGGGAAGAGACCCAGTACTTC
>few|TRBJ1-2|TRBV12-3/TRBV12-4|NA
CASRDSGYGYTF
TGTGCCAGCAGAGACAGCGGCTATGGCTACACCTTC
>many|TRBJ2-3|TRBV10-3|NA
CATRGTDTQYF
TGTGCCACCCGGGGGACAGATACGCAGTATTTT
>many|TRBJ2-3|TRBV20-1|NA
CSAKIRDTQYF
TGCAGTGCTAAGATCAGGGATACGCAGTATTTT
>few|TRBJ2-1|TRBV6-2/TRBV6-3|TRBD2
CASRWTSGTDNEQFF
TGTGCCAGCAGATGGACTAGCGGGACAGACAATGAGCAGTTCTTC
>NA|TRBJ1-3|TRBV20-1|NA
CSSRQSGNTIYF
TGCAGTTCTCGACAGTCTGGAAACACCATATATTTT
>NA|TRBJ1-1|TRBV10-1|NA
CASSERMNTEAFF
TGCGCCAGCAGTGAGCGCATGAACACTGAAGCTTTCTTT
>many|TRBJ2-3|TRBV4-3|TRBD1
CASSQGGQGSADTQYF
TGCGCCAGCAGCCAAGGGGGACAGGGGAGCGCAGATACGCAGTATTTT
>NA|TRBJ2-2|TRBV21-1|NA
CASSKGGQGWDGELFF
TGTGCCAGCAGCAAAGGGGGACAGGGGTGGGACGGGGAGCTGTTTTTT
>NA|TRBJ2-1|TRBV20-1|NA
CSARNRDLPYNEQFF
TGCAGTGCTAGAAACCGGGACTTACCTTACAATGAGCAGTTCTTC
>NA|TRBJ2-2|TRBV4-3|NA
CASSRDWDTGELFF
TGCGCCAGCAGCCGAGACTGGGACACCGGGGAGCTGTTTTTT
>few|TRBJ2-2|TRBV20-1|NA
CSARDRGPGELFF
TGCAGTGCTAGAGATCGGGGGCCCGGGGAGCTGTTTTTT
>NA|TRBJ1-5|TRBV7-2|NA
CASSLVRVVHSPQHF
TGTGCCAGCAGCTTAGTTCGGGTGGTCCATAGCCCCCAGCATTTT
>NA|TRBJ1-1|TRBV10-3|NA
CAISGGTGHGNTEAFF
TGTGCCATCTCAGGAGGGACTGGCCATGGGAACACTGAAGCTTTCTTT
>few|TRBJ2-2|TRBV12-3/TRBV12-4|TRBD2
CASSFSPAGGTPGELFF
TGTGCCAGCAGTTTCTCTCCAGCGGGGGGGACTCCCGGGGAGCTGTTTTTT
>NA|TRBJ1-4|TRBV12-3/TRBV12-4|TRBD1
CASSPDRGQLFF
TGTGCCAGCAGCCCTGACAGGGGACAACTGTTTTTT
>few|TRBJ2-1|TRBV20-1|NA
CSARDPGDNEQFF
TGCAGTGCTAGAGACCCTGGTGACAATGAGCAGTTCTTC
>many|TRBJ1-1|TRBV29-1|NA
CSLQTGGNTEAFF
TGCAGCTTACAGACAGGCGGGAACACTGAAGCTTTCTTT
>few|TRBJ2-7|TRBV20-1|NA
CSAREPGGWEQYF
TGCAGTGCTAGAGAACCGGGGGGCTGGGAGCAGTACTTC
>many|TRBJ2-7|TRBV20-1|TRBD1
CSARDEGQGGYEQYF
TGCAGTGCTAGAGATGAGGGACAGGGAGGCTACGAGCAGTACTTC
>many|TRBJ2-1|TRBV12-3/TRBV12-4|TRBD1
CASGTGSYNEQFF
TGTGCCAGCGGGACAGGTTCCTACAATGAGCAGTTCTTC
>NA|TRBJ1-1|TRBV6-5|TRBD1
CASSNRRQGLTEAFF
TGTGCCAGCAGTAACCGAAGACAGGGCTTGACTGAAGCTTTCTTT